The rows below give T cell receptor beta chains drawn from one sample of a study of T cell changes during pregnancy in multiple sclerosis. Produced via immunoSEQ multiplex PCR; TCRdb's table is partial and in-frame only. The sample carries 90,000 to 100,000 clones, 92% recorded once. The specimen was peripheral blood, collected after pregnancy. The receptor set was obtained from a female donor in good health, enrolled as a control in a pregnancy study. CDR3s include the opening cysteine and the closing phenylalanine or tryptophan. D genes are given only for firm matches. Clone size is given for some rows only: seen once, a few or many times, or a class if the clone is expanded.

>TRBV7-2|.|TRBD2|TRBJ2-5
TGTGCCAGCAGCCTCTTAGCGGGGGGCCTGGAGACCCAGTACTTC
CASSLLAGGLETQYF
>TRBV11-3|.|TRBD1|TRBJ2-7
TGTGCCAGCAGCTTAGGGACAGGCCGCGAGCAGTACTTC
CASSLGTGREQYF
>TRBV5-1|.|.|TRBJ2-7
TGCGCCAGCAGCGCTGACAATACCTACGAGCAGTACTTC
CASSADNTYEQYF
>TRBV2|.|.|TRBJ2-5
TGTGCCAGCCGGGGCAGGGGCGGGGAGACCCAGTACTTC
CASRGRGGETQYF
>TRBV9|.|TRBD2|TRBJ2-1
TGTGCCAGCAGCGCCCTCCGGGACTACTACAATGAGCAGTTCTTC
CASSALRDYYNEQFF
>TRBV6-1|.|.|TRBJ2-1
TGTGCCAGCAGCGCGGACAGCCAGCGCAATGAGCAGTTCTTC
CASSADSQRNEQFF
>TRBV5-6|.|.|TRBJ2-7
TGTGCCAGCAGCATAGAAGGGGCCTACGAGCAGTACTTC
CASSIEGAYEQYF
>TRBV19|.|.|TRBJ2-1
TGTGCCAGTAGTGCCACCCGGGACATGAAGTTCTTC
CASSATRDMKFF
>TRBV18|.|TRBD1|TRBJ2-2
TGTGCCAGCTCACCAAAGGCACAGGGGGCATCCGGGGAGCTGTTTTTT
CASSPKAQGASGELFF
>TRBV7-9|.|.|TRBJ1-1
TGTGCCAGCAGCCCGCTGAAGGCCGGGACATTAAACACTGAAGCTTTCTTT
CASSPLKAGTLNTEAFF
>TRBV13|.|.|TRBJ2-5
TGTGCCAGCAGCTTAACCGGGACTGGGGAGACCCAGTACTTC
CASSLTGTGETQYF
>TRBV27|.|.|TRBJ1-5
TGTGCCAGCAGTTTGTCCGCAACCGGTCAGCCCCAGCATTTT
CASSLSATGQPQHF
>TRBV19|.|TRBD1|TRBJ2-1
TGTGCCAGTAGTACCAGGACAGGGGGTTACAATGAGCAGTTCTTC
CASSTRTGGYNEQFF
>TRBV5-5|.|TRBD2|TRBJ2-2
TGTGCCAGCAGCACGAGCGGGGGCAACGGGGAGCTGTTTTTT
CASSTSGGNGELFF
>TRBV5-6|.|.|TRBJ1-2
TGTGCCAGCAGGAACGGCGGGGTCAACTCACTTTTAGCTAACTATGGCTACACCTTC
CASRNGGVNSLLANYGYTF
>TRBV28|.|TRBD1|TRBJ1-5
TGTGCCAGCAGTTTAGGGACAGGGTATGGCAATCAGCCCCAGCATTTT
CASSLGTGYGNQPQHF
>TRBV5-4|.|TRBD2|TRBJ2-1
TGTGCCAGCAGCCAGCGGGGGGAAATCTACAATGAGCAGTTCTTC
CASSQRGEIYNEQFF
>TRBV6-5|.|.|TRBJ2-1
TGTGCCAGCAGTTTTTCTAGAATCTACAATGAGCAGTTCTTC
CASSFSRIYNEQFF
>TRBV12-5|.|TRBD1|TRBJ2-7
TGTGCTAGTGGTCTCGGGACAGCCTACGAGCAGTACTTC
CASGLGTAYEQYF
>TRBV27|.|TRBD1|TRBJ2-7
TGTGCCAGCAGCCTAGGGCCGACAGGGGGTCCTCCCTACGAGCAGTACTTC
CASSLGPTGGPPYEQYF
>TRBV30|once|.|TRBJ1-5
TGTGCCTGGAGCGCCCTCGGTCGCAATCAGCCCCAGCATTTT
CAWSALGRNQPQHF
>TRBV7-6|.|.|TRBJ2-3
TGTGCCAGCAGCTTTACAGGGTTTAGCACAGATACGCAGTATTTT
CASSFTGFSTDTQYF
>TRBV6-5|.|TRBD2|TRBJ2-2
TGTGCCAGCAGTTATTTAGGAGCGGGAGCCCCCGGGGAGCTGTTTTTT
CASSYLGAGAPGELFF
>TRBV7-9|once|TRBD1|TRBJ1-1
TGTGCCAGCAGCCAGACACAGGGGGCGGGAACTGAAGCTTTCTTT
CASSQTQGAGTEAFF
>TRBV29-1|.|.|TRBJ1-6
TGCAGCGTTCGAGACAGCTATAATTCACCCCTCCACTTT
CSVRDSYNSPLHF
>TRBV11-3|.|TRBD1|TRBJ1-6
TGTGCCAGCAGCTTACCCCACCCCAAGACAGGGGTCCCCCTTTCACCCCTCCACTTT
CASSLPHPKTGVPLSPLHF
>TRBV7-9|once|.|TRBJ2-2
TGTGCCTCGGGGGGACATAACACCGGGGAGCTGTTTTTT
CASGGHNTGELFF
>TRBV5-4|.|.|TRBJ2-1
TGTGCCAGCAGCTGGAACCGGGACATAGAGAATGAGCAGTTCTTC
CASSWNRDIENEQFF
>TRBV5-8|once|TRBD1|TRBJ1-4
TGTGCCAGCAGCTTACCCGGGACAGGCTATGAAAAACTGTTTTTT
CASSLPGTGYEKLFF
>TRBV6-6|.|.|TRBJ1-2
TGTGCCAGCAGTTATGCCGCCGGGGGATCTAACTATGGCTACACCTTC
CASSYAAGGSNYGYTF
>TRBV4-2|.|.|TRBJ2-7
TGTGCCAGCAGCCAGTCTGGGGCAGGCCGTGCCTACGAGCAGTACTTC
CASSQSGAGRAYEQYF
>TRBV28|.|.|TRBJ2-7
TGTGCCAGCAGTTCGGGACTCCCGCGGGGGCAGCAGTACTTC
CASSSGLPRGQQYF
>TRBV6-1|.|TRBD2|TRBJ2-7
TGTGCCAGCCGACTAGCGGAACAGCTCTACGAGCAGTACTTC
CASRLAEQLYEQYF
>TRBV27|once|.|TRBJ2-1
TGTGCCAGCAGTTTAGGTAGCGGTGACAATGAGCAGTTCTTC
CASSLGSGDNEQFF
>TRBV10-2|.|.|TRBJ1-5
TGCGCCAGCGGGACAAATAGCAATCAGCCCCAGCATTTT
CASGTNSNQPQHF
>TRBV7-9|.|.|TRBJ2-4
TGTGCCAGCAGACGCGTGCGGCCAAACATTCAGTACTTC
CASRRVRPNIQYF
>TRBV6-5|.|TRBD2|TRBJ2-7
TGTGCCAGCAGCCAGACTAGCGGTTCCTACGAGCAGTACTTC
CASSQTSGSYEQYF
>TRBV6-6|.|TRBD2|TRBJ2-1
TGTGCCAGCAATACACTAGCGGGGTTCTCCTACAATGAGCAGTTCTTC
CASNTLAGFSYNEQFF
>TRBV6-5|.|TRBD1|TRBJ1-1
TGTGCCAGCAGTTTCACAGGGGTGGGGAGCACTGAAGCTTTCTTT
CASSFTGVGSTEAFF
>TRBV6-5|.|TRBD1|TRBJ2-1
TGTGCCAGCAGTTTCGGGACGACAGGGTATGAGCAGTTCTTC
CASSFGTTGYEQFF
>TRBV9|.|.|TRBJ2-2
TGTGCCAGCAGCGTAGAAGGCGGGCAGATGAACACCGGGGAGCTGTTTTTT
CASSVEGGQMNTGELFF
>TRBV18|once|.|TRBJ1-1
TGTGCCAGCTCACCTTTGGCCGCGAACACTGAAGCTTTCTTT
CASSPLAANTEAFF
>TRBV11-2|.|TRBD2|TRBJ2-3
TGTGCCAGCAGCTTGGGGGGGGGCACAGATACGCAGTATTTT
CASSLGGGTDTQYF
>TRBV2|few|TRBD1|TRBJ1-2
TGTGCCAGCAGCACAGGGGCGGGTCGTGGCTACACCTTC
CASSTGAGRGYTF
>TRBV19|.|.|TRBJ1-1
TGTGCCAGTAGTACCGGACAGAACACTGAAGCTTTCTTT
CASSTGQNTEAFF
>TRBV27|.|TRBD2|TRBJ2-1
TGTGCCAGCAGGGGACTAGCGGGGTTCTCCTACAATGAGCAGTTCTTC
CASRGLAGFSYNEQFF
>TRBV5-8|.|TRBD1|TRBJ2-2
TGTGCCAGCAGCTTGACAGGGGGCCACACCGGGGAGCTGTTTTTT
CASSLTGGHTGELFF
>TRBV5-5|.|TRBD2|TRBJ2-7
TGTGCCAGCAGCCCCGGGCCCGGGACTAGCGCTTACGAGCAGTACTTC
CASSPGPGTSAYEQYF
>TRBV11-2|.|.|TRBJ1-2
TGTGCCAGCAGCTTAGGCGGGGCGTTCTATGGCTACACCTTC
CASSLGGAFYGYTF
>TRBV11-2|.|.|TRBJ1-2
TGTGCCAGCAGCTTAGAATCCGGACGGGGCTATGGCTACACCTTC
CASSLESGRGYGYTF
>TRBV2|.|.|TRBJ1-3
TGTGCCAGCAGTGAGGCCGCCTCTGGAAACACCATATATTTT
CASSEAASGNTIYF
>TRBV5-1|.|TRBD1|TRBJ2-7
TGCGCCAGCAGCTTGGAACCCGGGACAGCCTACGAGCAGTACTTC
CASSLEPGTAYEQYF
>TRBV2|.|.|TRBJ2-4
TGTGCCAGCACCACCCGGACAGAAGGTGCCAAAAACATTCAGTACTTC
CASTTRTEGAKNIQYF
>TRBV6-1|.|.|TRBJ1-5
TGTGCCAGCAGTGAAATTCGGGATCAGCCCCAGCATTTT
CASSEIRDQPQHF
>TRBV9|.|.|TRBJ2-3
TGTGCCTTTAGCGACTCACTAAGGGATACGCAGTATTTT
CAFSDSLRDTQYF
>TRBV2|.|TRBD2|TRBJ2-2
TGTGCCAGCTCCGGGACTAGCGGGAGCGGGGAGCTGTTTTTT
CASSGTSGSGELFF
>TRBV27|.|TRBD1|TRBJ1-4
TGTGCCAGCAGTCGACAGGGGCTTAATGAAAAACTGTTTTTT
CASSRQGLNEKLFF
>TRBV28|.|.|TRBJ1-5
TGTGCCAGCAGTTTAGCGGGAGGGGAAAATCAGCCCCAGCATTTT
CASSLAGGENQPQHF
>TRBV7-6|.|.|TRBJ1-1
TGTGCCAGCAGCTTAGAGACAGCTCCGAACACTGAAGCTTTCTTT
CASSLETAPNTEAFF
>TRBV18|many|.|TRBJ1-5
TGTGCCAGCTCACCCCAGGGGACGGCCCTCCCGAAGCCCCAGCATTTT
CASSPQGTALPKPQHF